The TCR beta chain under discussion was sequenced for a study of cytomegalovirus exposure and HLA in healthy donors. With 0 bases clipped from V and 7 bases from J, the junction kept 11 bases outside the gene matches. CDR1 is SGHTS and CDR2 is YDEGEE in the germline V gene. The CDR3 loop spans 18 amino acids. Both 60 Vbeta primers and 13 Jbeta primers went into the PCR. Method: immunoSEQ multiplex PCR; TCRdb's copy keeps in-frame clones and lacks some. The table has 240,000 or so clones, roughly 82% seen once. The sample comprised PBMCs. The sequence was obtained from a woman aged 40 to 50 in good health and CMV-seropositive. The chain links TRBV5-8 to TRBJ2-3; TRBD2 matches at 13 bases. As DNA, the CDR3 is TGTGCCAGCAGCTTGGCCCCCGGGACTAGCGGGACAGGATATACGCAGTATTTT. Its protein product is CASSLAPGTSGTGYTQYF.